This TCR beta chain emerged from a study of glioma-infiltrating T cells after dendritic cell vaccination. Broader study findings: TCR clonality showed no direct relationship with survival.

This CDR3 has 13 amino acids. V was trimmed by 2 bases and J by 6 bases, leaving 8 bases between them. Germline loops: CDR1 SEHNR, CDR2 FQNEAQ (reference sequence). As regards this clone: Its antigen is not identified.

Time point: after dendritic cell vaccination, including at tumor progression/relapse. TCRB CDR3 was amplified from 2 ug genomic DNA or less. Assay: immunoSEQ multiplex PCR; the TCRdb copy retains only in-frame clones and omits some. The sample has about 24,000 clones, roughly 90% seen once. This TCR came from a human donor with glioblastoma. The chain uses TRBV7-9 and TRBJ2-1; D might be TRBD1 (6 bases). Sample: blood, taken after dendritic cell vaccination. The CDR3 spells CASSLKQGNEQFF. Here the CDR3 DNA reads TGTGCCAGCAGCTTAAAACAGGGCAATGAGCAGTTCTTC.